This T cell receptor (beta chain) originates from a study of T cells after yellow fever vaccination. Study background: The SMART-Seq v4 Ultra Low Input method served to prepare the low-cell-number fractions. General study findings and limits: Most clones from primary vaccination were detected again post-booster (roughly 96% CD4, 88% CD8). Shared CD4/CD8 clonotypes were a small share, likely from convergent recombination. Abundant contaminating clonotypes from the bulk population could appear in FACS-sorted repertoires.

This clonotype turned up a few times. The antigen is not known. The CDR3 has 14 amino acids. Germline-derived CDR1 and CDR2 are MNHNS and SASEGT. J gave up 6 bases and V 7 bases, and 6 bases lay outside the gene matches. TCRdb independently ran MiXCR on the 5' RACE reads; one entry per CDR3 protein. The data contain hundreds of thousands of distinct CDR3 sequences, approximately 8% of them seen just once; the ten biggest clones take up 17%. Sequencing used PBMCs, obtained about 49 days after the first yellow fever vaccination. V and J are TRBV6-1 and TRBJ1-6; 7 bases are a match to TRBD1. This clonotype was sampled from a man aged 18 to 35 who received the YFV17D yellow fever vaccine. CDR3 in amino acids: CASTSGTANSPLHF. The CDR3 DNA sequence: TGTGCCAGCACATCGGGGACAGCTAATTCACCCCTCCACTTT.